This T cell receptor (beta chain) was captured in a study of T cells in Graves' hyperthyroidism and ophthalmopathy. Trimming took 5 bases from V and 12 from J; bases not matched to a gene: 9. The germline V gene has CDR1 SEHNR and CDR2 FQNEAQ (reference sequence). The CDR3 is 12 amino acids. There were TCR beta CDR3 regions amplified from RNA transcripts. The study used the HTBI primer set for a first-round RT-PCR of the TCR CDR3. One entry per CDR3 protein results from TCRdb running MiXCR on the multiplex PCR reads. Of 600,000 to 800,000 distinct CDR3 sequences in the sample, roughly 32% were seen once. The authors deemed Graves' hyperthyroidism stable absent ophthalmopathy progression within 18 months.

The clonotype was recovered from a woman aged 40 to 50 with Graves' hyperthyroidism. The J gene is TRBJ2-7, the V gene TRBV7-9; 8 nucleotides match TRBD2. The sample consisted of blood. The CDR3 reads CASSLSGTLGYF. CDR3 sequence (DNA): TGTGCCAGCAGCCTTAGCGGGACATTGGGGTACTTC.